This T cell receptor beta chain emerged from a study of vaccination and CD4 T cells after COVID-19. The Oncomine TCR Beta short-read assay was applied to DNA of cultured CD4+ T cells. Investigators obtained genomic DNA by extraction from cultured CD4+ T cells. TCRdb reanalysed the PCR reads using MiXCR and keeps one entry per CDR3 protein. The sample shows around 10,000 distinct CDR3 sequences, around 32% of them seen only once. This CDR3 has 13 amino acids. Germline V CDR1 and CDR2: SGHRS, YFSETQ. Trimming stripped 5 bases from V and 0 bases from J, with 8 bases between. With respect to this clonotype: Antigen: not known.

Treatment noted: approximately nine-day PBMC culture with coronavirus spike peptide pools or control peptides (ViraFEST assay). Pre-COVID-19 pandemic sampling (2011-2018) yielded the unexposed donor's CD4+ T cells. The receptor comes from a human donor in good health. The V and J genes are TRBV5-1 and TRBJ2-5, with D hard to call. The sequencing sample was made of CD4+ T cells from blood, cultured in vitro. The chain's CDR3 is CASRRGDQETQYF. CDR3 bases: TGCGCCAGCAGGAGAGGAGACCAAGAGACCCAGTACTTC.